Below, 9 T cell receptor beta chains from the same sample are listed, as sequenced in a study of blood T cells in healthy people across ages. A J-beta primer mix and a sample-barcoded 5' primer were used in a second PCR of about 6 to 12 cycles. Each CDR3 protein is one row after TCRdb ran MiXCR on the 5' RACE reads. The table shows approximately 960,000 distinct CDR3 sequences, with roughly 28% occurring only once. This sample also belongs to another study, concerning T cells of mothers and their children.

Sequenced: blood. These receptors came from a middle-aged woman in good health.

This clonotype has only a few counts. This chain uses TRBV29-1 with TRBJ1-1, with a tentative D call TRBD1 (6 bases). CDR1 is SQVTM, CDR2 ANQGSEA, per germline. V lost 5 bases, J lost 6 bases, and 13 bases lay in between. The CDR3 has 12 residues. The CDR3 loop reads CSVLRQDSEAFF. In nucleotides, the CDR3 is TGCAGCGTTCTCAGACAGGACTCTGAAGCTTTCTTT.

On this clonotype itself: A clone one base away is much larger, so this may be a read error. CDR3 DNA sequence: TGTGCCAGCAGCTTACAGTGGGGTGGATACGGGCAGTACTTC. Residues: CASSLQWGGYGQYF. The rearrangement links TRBV7-2 to TRBJ2-7; no clear D. Germline assignment: CDR1 SGHTA and CDR2 FQGNSA. This CDR3 spans 14 amino acids.

This clonotype was seen repeatedly, ten times or more. The CDR3: CASSHTGTGDFWTYEQYF. CDR3 nucleotides: TGCGCCAGCAGTCATACCGGGACAGGGGATTTCTGGACCTACGAGCAGTACTTC. The chain combines TRBV5-1 with TRBJ2-7; the match to TRBD1 covers 10 bases. This CDR3 has 18 amino acids. V was pared by 5 bases and J by 2 bases, with 16 bases of the junction left unmatched. Germline V gene sequence: CDR1 SGHRS, CDR2 YFSETQ.

The J gene is TRBJ1-1, the V gene TRBV10-3, with a possible D match to TRBD1 (6 bases). The germline V gene has CDR1 ENHRY and CDR2 SYGVKD. Trimming stripped 2 bases from V and 0 bases from J, with 13 bases between. The CDR3 is made up of 16 amino acids. CDR3 bases: TGTGCCATCAGTGAGGCTAGGACAGTAATGAACACTGAAGCTTTCTTT. This sequence encodes CAISEARTVMNTEAFF.

The table lists this clonotype with a few counts. The junction shows a germline mismatch at one end, possibly a read error. The V call is TRBV28, the J call TRBJ1-2; D gene ambiguous. CDR3 length: 12 amino acids. Germline CDR1 MDHEN, CDR2 SYDVKM. The CDR3 nucleotides read TGTGCCAGCAGTTCACCCAACTATGACTACACCTTC. It is translated as CASSSPNYDYTF.

In this sample, this clonotype turned up a few times. The chain carries TRBV28 and TRBJ2-1; D is uncertain. The CDR3 is 13 residues long. Deletions cut 4 bases from V and 8 bases from J, with 12 bases between. Germline lookup yields CDR1 MDHEN and CDR2 SYDVKM. This CDR3 reads CASSSPPLDEQFF. CDR3 nucleotide sequence: TGTGCCAGCAGTTCACCACCTTTGGATGAGCAGTTCTTC.

V usage is TRBV19 and J usage is TRBJ1-5, with no clear D. The CDR3 is 15 amino acids. In germline, CDR1 is LNHDA, CDR2 SQIVND (reference sequence). The ends were cut back, 3 bases at V and 2 bases at J, with 11 bases in the middle. CDR3 in DNA: TGTGCCAGTAGTATCAGTCTTAGGGGCAATCAGCCCCAGCATTTT. It translates to CASSISLRGNQPQHF. The full variable domain, its missing parts supplied by reference TRBV19 and TRBJ1-5, is DGGITQSPKYLFRKEGQNVTLSCEQNLNHDAMYWYRQDPGQGLRLIYYSQIVNDFQKGDIAEGYSVSREKKESFPLTVTSAQKNPTAFYLCASSISLRGNQPQHFGDGTRLSIL.

This clonotype was found many times. The J gene is TRBJ2-1, the V gene TRBV15; 15 bases map to TRBD2. Losses at the gene ends were 4 bases for V and 7 bases for J; bases not matched to a gene: 11. CDR3 size: 18 residues. Germline V gene lookup returns CDR1 LNHNV and CDR2 YYDKDF (reference sequence). The CDR3 DNA reads TGTGCCACCAGCATCGGGACTAGCGGGGGGCTTTTACGTAATGAGCAGTTCTTC. Translated, it gives CATSIGTSGGLLRNEQFF. Full variable domain (outside the CDR3, taken from reference TRBV15 and TRBJ2-1): DAMVIQNPRYQVTQFGKPVTLSCSQTLNHNVMYWYQQKSSQAPKLLFHYYDKDFNNEADTPDNFQSRRPNTSFCFLDIRSPGLGDTAMYLCATSIGTSGGLLRNEQFFGPGTRLTVL.

This clonotype was seen only a few times. V usage is TRBV5-1 and J usage is TRBJ1-1; D is unclear. V lost 2 bases to trimming and J lost 3 bases, with 8 bases between them. CDR3 length: 13 residues. Germline V gene lookup returns CDR1 SGHRS and CDR2 YFSETQ. CDR3 in DNA: TGCGCCAGCAGCTTTAGCGAGGACACTGAAGCTTTCTTT. It encodes CASSFSEDTEAFF.